These 2 T cell receptor beta chains were all obtained from the same sample, sequenced in a study of CD8 T cells in Susac syndrome. Random hexamers were used to reverse transcribe an amount of roughly 0.5 to 1 ug RNA. One entry per CDR3 protein, called by TCRdb with MiXCR from the immunoSEQ multiplex PCR reads. The sample consists of 140,000 or so distinct CDR3 sequences, around 95% of them appearing once. The sample consisted of CD4+ T cells from PBMCs. These receptors came from a human donor with Susac syndrome.

The genes are TRBV7-6 and TRBJ2-3; unclear D gene. There are 12 residues in the CDR3. Germline lookup yields CDR1 SGHVS and CDR2 FNYEAQ. Trimming stripped 6 bases from V and 2 bases from J, with 6 bases between. CDR3 sequence: CASSQPTDTQYF. CDR3 in DNA: TGTGCCAGCAGTCAACCCACAGATACGCAGTATTTT.

This rearrangement joins TRBV5-1 to TRBJ2-5; D call uncertain. Trimming removed 5 bases from V and 0 bases from J, with 5 bases in between. The CDR3 length is 12 residues. In germline, CDR1 is SGHRS, CDR2 YFSETQ. The CDR3 DNA is TGCGCCAGCAGAGAATACCAAGAGACCCAGTACTTC. Amino acid sequence: CASREYQETQYF.